The 29 T cell receptor beta chains presented below share a single source sample, sequenced in a study of cytomegalovirus exposure and HLA in healthy donors. PCR primers comprised 60 Vbeta and 13 Jbeta primers. Sequencing used immunoSEQ multiplex PCR; TCRdb keeps in-frame clones, though not all of them. The sample includes more than 140,000 clones, approximately 71% of them seen just once. Material: PBMCs. These receptors originate from a man aged 40-55 years in good health and CMV-seronegative.

The chain combines TRBV5-6 with TRBJ1-6, with D possibly being TRBD1 (6 bases). CDR3 length: 15 amino acids. The germline V gene has CDR1 SGHDT and CDR2 YYEEEE. Trimming took off 4 bases at V and 10 bases at J, with 18 bases between the two ends. CDR3 in amino acids: CASSLGGGQVSPLHF. The DNA of the CDR3 is TGTGCCAGCAGCCTGGGAGGGGGTCAAGTATCACCCCTCCACTTT.

This clone was counted a few times. This rearrangement joins TRBV11-2 to TRBJ2-7; 7 nucleotides align to TRBD1. V was pared by 4 bases and J by 2 bases, with 5 bases of the junction left unmatched. CDR1 and CDR2 from the germline V gene are SGHAT and FQNNGV. There are 14 residues in the CDR3. The chain's CDR3 is CASSYGTVAYEQYF. DNA for the CDR3: TGTGCCAGCAGCTATGGGACAGTCGCCTACGAGCAGTACTTC.

The genes are TRBV7-9 and TRBJ2-7, with 9 nucleotides matching TRBD1. CDR3 length: 17 residues. J lost 1 base, V lost 3 bases, and 10 bases had no gene match. The V gene's germline CDR1 is SEHNR and CDR2 FQNEAQ (reference sequence). The CDR3 nucleotides read TGTGCCAGCAGCTTCCGGACAGGGGCCTACGAATCCTACGAGCAGTACTTC. Translated: CASSFRTGAYESYEQYF.

The V call is TRBV6-6, the J call TRBJ1-1; the D is unclear. The V end was cut by 2 bases, the J end by 1 base, with 8 bases between. This CDR3 spans 14 amino acids. Germline CDR1 is MNHNY and CDR2 is SVGAGI (reference sequence). The CDR3, as DNA: TGTGCCAGCAGTTACAACGGAGGGAACACTGAAGCTTTCTTT. This sequence encodes CASSYNGGNTEAFF.

This clone was observed a few times. V is TRBV5-6 and J is TRBJ2-3; unclear D gene. Germline CDR1 is SGHDT and CDR2 is YYEEEE. V was pared by 4 bases and J by 4 bases, with 13 bases between. The CDR3 is 14 residues long. For the CDR3, the DNA is TGTGCCAGCAGCCTGTACTATAATTCAGATACGCAGTATTTT. Amino acids: CASSLYYNSDTQYF.

The V and J genes are TRBV6-1 and TRBJ2-7; D might be TRBD2 (5 bases). Germline CDR1 MNHNS, CDR2 SASEGT. This CDR3 region has 14 residues. V was trimmed by 5 bases and J by 1 base, leaving 12 bases between them. Written as DNA, the CDR3 is TGTGCCAGCAGTTCGTTCGGCGGGTCCTACGAGCAGTACTTC. It translates to CASSSFGGSYEQYF.

The chain uses TRBV2 and TRBJ2-1; D possibly corresponds to TRBD1 (5 bases). The germline V and J ends were trimmed by 5 bases and 5 bases, with 13 bases remaining between them. From germline, CDR1 is SNHLY and CDR2 FYNNEI. The CDR3 sequence is 14 residues long. The CDR3 spells CASSPTGRDNEQFF. In DNA, the CDR3 is TGTGCCAGCAGTCCCACAGGCCGCGACAATGAGCAGTTCTTC.

For this clone: The sample carries other DNA sequences with the same CDR3. This chain connects TRBV5-1 to TRBJ1-1, with D perhaps TRBD1 (5 bases). CDR3 length: 14 amino acids. Trimming took off 0 bases at V and 0 bases at J, with 6 bases between the two ends. The germline CDR1 and CDR2 sequences are SGHRS and YFSETQ. The CDR3 nucleotides are TGCGCCAGCAGCTTGGACAGGTTGAACACTGAAGCTTTCTTT. It encodes CASSLDRLNTEAFF.

This clone was seen a single time. The chain uses TRBV10-2 and TRBJ2-1, with TRBD2 matching 10 bases. The CDR3 runs 15 residues. CDR1 is WSHSY and CDR2 is SAAADI in the germline V gene. V lost 7 bases, J lost 2 bases, and 5 bases stayed unmatched. CDR3 sequence (DNA): TGCGCCAGCATAACCCTAGCGGGGGCCTACAATGAGCAGTTCTTC. As protein: CASITLAGAYNEQFF.

This chain connects TRBV15 to TRBJ1-2; 7 bases match TRBD1. The CDR3 extends over 19 amino acids. CDR1 and CDR2 from the germline V gene are LNHNV and YYDKDF (reference sequence). V lost 0 bases to trimming and J lost 5 bases; unmatched junction nucleotides: 18. As DNA, the CDR3 is TGTGCCACCAGCAGAGAAAGGGGGACAGCTCATCCTATTAATTATGGCTACACCTTC. Its protein is CATSRERGTAHPINYGYTF.

V and J are TRBV9 and TRBJ2-1; TRBD2 is a possible D gene (6 bases). Trimming stripped 0 bases from V and 7 bases from J, with 14 bases between. The CDR3 consists of 15 residues. Per germline, CDR1 SGDLS and CDR2 YYNGEE. As DNA, the CDR3 is TGTGCCAGCAGCGTAGCGGCGGGGTGGGGAAATGAGCAGTTCTTC. As protein: CASSVAAGWGNEQFF.

This clone was picked up one time. The chain has TRBV6-1 and TRBJ1-2; D uncertain. CDR3 length: 14 amino acids. The V end lost 0 bases, the J end lost 8 bases, and 13 bases lay between the germline ends. CDR1 is MNHNS and CDR2 is SASEGT in the germline V gene. The CDR3 DNA follows: TGTGCCAGCAGTGAAGCAGGAGGCCCCTGGGGCTACACCTTC. Translated, it gives CASSEAGGPWGYTF.

V usage is TRBV19 and J usage is TRBJ1-2, with D perhaps matching TRBD1 (5 bases). The V and J ends lost 0 bases and 7 bases respectively, with 9 bases between them. From germline, CDR1 is LNHDA and CDR2 SQIVND (reference sequence). There are 13 residues in the CDR3. The CDR3 here is CASSIEGEAGYTF. The CDR3 DNA reads TGTGCCAGTAGTATAGAGGGGGAGGCTGGCTACACCTTC.

This clone was picked up a small number of times. The J gene is TRBJ2-7, the V gene TRBV2, with 7 bases that match TRBD1. Germline V gene sequence: CDR1 SNHLY, CDR2 FYNNEI. The CDR3 runs 13 residues. Trimming at V came to 7 bases and at J to 9 bases, leaving 12 bases not matched to a gene. This CDR3 is CASTRTGDGGQYF. DNA of the CDR3: TGTGCCAGCACAAGAACAGGGGATGGGGGGCAGTACTTC.

The V gene is TRBV10-3, the J gene TRBJ1-5; tentatively, D is TRBD1 (5 bases). V lost 2 bases and J lost 1, with 15 bases in between. This CDR3 comprises 17 residues. CDR1 and CDR2 from the germline V gene are ENHRY and SYGVKD. DNA of the CDR3: TGTGCCATCAGTGAGACATACAGGTCTAGGAGCAATCAGCCCCAGCATTTT. Encoded protein: CAISETYRSRSNQPQHF.

The chain links TRBV25-1 to TRBJ1-2; 10 nucleotides agree with TRBD1. The CDR3 consists of 13 residues. Germline CDR1 MGHDK, CDR2 SYGVNS. V was clipped by 8 bases and J by 7 bases; unmatched bases: 7. In nucleotides, the CDR3 is TGTGCCAGCGTTCCGGACAGGGGGGGTGGCTACACCTTC. Encoded protein: CASVPDRGGGYTF.

The chain combines TRBV30 with TRBJ2-2; possibly TRBD1 for D (7 bases). This CDR3 has 16 amino acids. Trimming removed 8 bases from V and 3 bases from J, with 22 bases in between. Germline CDR1 and CDR2: GTSNPN and SVGIG (reference sequence). CDR3 region: CARPGGLRRDTGELFF. CDR3 DNA sequence: TGTGCCCGACCAGGGGGATTAAGGAGGGACACCGGGGAGCTGTTTTTT.

This clone was observed once. The rearrangement links TRBV7-8 to TRBJ2-7; D possibly corresponds to TRBD2 (6 bases). There are 17 residues in the CDR3. The germline gives CDR1 SGHVS, CDR2 FQNEAQ. The V end was cut by 1 base, the J end by 5 bases, with 21 bases between. The CDR3 loop is CASSLGFLRGNWDEQYF. The CDR3 DNA reads as TGTGCCAGCAGCTTAGGTTTTCTTCGCGGGAATTGGGACGAGCAGTACTTC.

The rearrangement links TRBV25-1 to TRBJ2-2, with D tentatively TRBD1 (6 bases). Germline CDR1 and CDR2: MGHDK and SYGVNS. The CDR3 extends over 16 amino acids. Trimming cost V 7 bases and J 0 bases, with 15 bases left between them. CDR3 sequence (DNA): TGTGCCAGCAACCCCGGGACATATTCGAACACCGGGGAGCTGTTTTTT. Encoded protein: CASNPGTYSNTGELFF.

This chain links TRBV6-5 with TRBJ1-2; 7 nucleotides match TRBD1. This CDR3 region has 15 residues. After removal of 4 bases from V and 6 bases from J, the junction contained 11 bases not matched to a gene. Germline CDR1 and CDR2: MNHEY and SVGAGI. The DNA of the CDR3 is TGTGCCAGCAGTTTTCAACCGGGACAGTTTAATGGCTACACCTTC. It is translated as CASSFQPGQFNGYTF.

This chain joins TRBV19 and TRBJ2-6; D is uncertain. The germline V and J ends were trimmed by 7 bases and 0 bases, with 7 bases remaining between them. This CDR3 is 14 amino acids long. CDR1 and CDR2 from the germline V gene are LNHDA and SQIVND (reference sequence). CDR3 in amino acids: CASKAVSGANVLTF. DNA of the CDR3: TGTGCCAGTAAGGCGGTCTCTGGGGCCAACGTCCTGACTTTC.

The chain combines TRBV6-4 with TRBJ1-1; 7 bases are a match to TRBD1. The CDR3 loop spans 13 amino acids. CDR1 and CDR2 (germline): MRHNA, SNTAGT. V was pared by 6 bases and J by 4 bases, with 5 bases of the junction left unmatched. The CDR3 sequence: CASSPNRGTEAFF. Written as DNA, the CDR3 is TGTGCCAGCAGCCCAAACAGGGGCACTGAAGCTTTCTTT.

V gene TRBV5-1 combines with J gene TRBJ1-1; possibly TRBD1 for D (5 bases). This CDR3 is 14 amino acids long. Trimming removed 3 bases from V and 5 bases from J, with 14 bases in between. In germline, CDR1 is SGHRS, CDR2 YFSETQ. The CDR3 loop is CASSWERGGTEAFF. In DNA, the CDR3 is TGCGCCAGCAGCTGGGAGAGGGGAGGGACTGAAGCTTTCTTT.

This chain joins TRBV5-1 and TRBJ2-5; weak D call: TRBD2 (6 bases). CDR3 size: 13 residues. The ends were cut back, 7 bases at V and 5 bases at J, with 15 bases in the middle. Per germline, CDR1 SGHRS and CDR2 YFSETQ. The CDR3 is CASAASGGETQYF. CDR3 nucleotides: TGCGCCAGCGCCGCTAGTGGGGGGGAGACCCAGTACTTC.

This clone was counted a single time. The J gene is TRBJ2-3, the V gene TRBV7-2; 8 bases are a match to TRBD2. The CDR3 loop spans 16 amino acids. Germline CDR1 is SGHTA and CDR2 is FQGNSA. V was pared by 4 bases and J by 1 base, with 7 bases of the junction left unmatched. This chain's CDR3 is CASSSGTRIGTDTQYF. The CDR3 DNA reads as TGTGCCAGCAGCTCCGGGACTAGGATCGGCACAGATACGCAGTATTTT.

This clone was picked up one time. This sequence joins TRBV5-1 and TRBJ1-1; D unresolved. V gave up 2 bases and J gave up 8 bases, with 16 bases separating them. Germline lookup yields CDR1 SGHRS and CDR2 YFSETQ. The CDR3 has 14 amino acids. In nucleotides, the CDR3 is TGCGCCAGCAGCTTTGACTCCCCTTCACGCGAAGCTTTCTTT. Amino acid sequence: CASSFDSPSREAFF.

The genes are TRBV7-2 and TRBJ2-2, with 9 positions matching TRBD1. J was trimmed by 2 bases and V by 8 bases; bases with no gene match: 6. The CDR3 loop spans 15 amino acids. CDR1 is SGHTA and CDR2 is FQGNSA in the germline V gene. The DNA for the CDR3 is TGTGCCAGCCCACGGGACAGGGTAAACACCGGGGAGCTGTTTTTT. Residues: CASPRDRVNTGELFF.

The chain is built from TRBV2 and TRBJ2-3; 7 nucleotides align to TRBD2. V trimming: 7 bases; J trimming: 2 bases; junction bases outside the gene matches: 9. Per the germline V gene, CDR1 is SNHLY and CDR2 is FYNNEI. This CDR3 comprises 15 residues. CDR3 in amino acids: CASKRGRLFTDTQYF. The CDR3 DNA reads TGTGCCAGCAAGCGGGGTAGACTCTTCACAGATACGCAGTATTTT.

This chain joins TRBV13 and TRBJ2-2, with TRBD2 matching over 8 bases. The V segment lost 5 bases and the J segment 5 bases; nucleotides outside the gene matches: 13. The CDR3 extends over 17 amino acids. The V gene's germline CDR1 is PRHDT and CDR2 FYEKMQ (reference sequence). Here the CDR3 reads CASSNSGGAPGTGELFF. CDR3 nucleotide sequence: TGTGCCAGCAGCAACTCCGGGGGGGCGCCAGGTACCGGGGAGCTGTTTTTT.